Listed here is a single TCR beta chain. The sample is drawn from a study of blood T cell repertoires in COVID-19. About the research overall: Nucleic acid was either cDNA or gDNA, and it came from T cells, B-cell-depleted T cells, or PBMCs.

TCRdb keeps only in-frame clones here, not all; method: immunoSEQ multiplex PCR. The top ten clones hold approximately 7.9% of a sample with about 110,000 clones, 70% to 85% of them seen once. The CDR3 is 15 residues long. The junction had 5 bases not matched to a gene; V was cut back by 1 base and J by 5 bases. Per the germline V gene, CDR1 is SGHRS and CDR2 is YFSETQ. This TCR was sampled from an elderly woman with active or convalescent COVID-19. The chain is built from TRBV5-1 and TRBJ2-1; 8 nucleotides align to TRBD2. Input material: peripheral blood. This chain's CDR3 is CASSLISGNHNEQFF. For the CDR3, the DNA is TGCGCCAGCAGCTTGATTAGCGGGAACCACAATGAGCAGTTCTTC.